This T cell receptor (beta chain) was documented in a study of technical replicates of blood from four donors. Germline V CDR1 and CDR2: GTSNPN, SVGIG (reference sequence). V was pared by 0 bases and J by 9 bases, with 9 bases between. The CDR3 consists of 12 residues. The method was immunoSEQ multiplex PCR; TCRdb's version includes in-frame clones alone and lacks a portion of them. There are 75,000 to 90,000 clones in the sample; 93% occur only once, and 0.37% lies in the top ten. A single count supports this clone. The sample taken for sequencing was T cells isolated from PBMCs. V and J are TRBV30 and TRBJ2-1, with a tentative D call TRBD2 (5 bases). This TCR came from a human donor in good health. This chain's CDR3 is CAWSVRVSEQFF. In nucleotides, the CDR3 is TGTGCCTGGAGTGTGCGGGTTAGTGAGCAGTTCTTC.